This T cell receptor (beta chain) was documented in a study of shared clonotypes between healthy human individuals. To note about this clone: What it binds is not known.

Trimming at V came to 0 bases and at J to 6 bases, leaving 6 bases not matched to a gene. The length of the CDR3 is 16 residues. CDR1 and CDR2 (germline): SGHRS, YFSETQ. Study results and caveats: Sorted-subset sequencing, rarefaction showed, was incomplete despite large depth.

The assay was immunoSEQ multiplex PCR, and TCRdb's table has in-frame clones only and misses some. The sample holds some 2,400,000 clones, almost 96% seen once. Sequencing input: naive CD4+ T cells sorted from blood. This sample's subset: CD45RA+ positively selected. This clonotype originated in a man aged 18 to 30 in good health. The V call is TRBV5-1, the J call TRBJ2-2, with 9 positions matching TRBD2. Here the CDR3 reads CASSLAPSGIAGELFF. The CDR3 region has the DNA TGCGCCAGCAGCTTGGCCCCTAGCGGGATCGCCGGGGAGCTGTTTTTT.